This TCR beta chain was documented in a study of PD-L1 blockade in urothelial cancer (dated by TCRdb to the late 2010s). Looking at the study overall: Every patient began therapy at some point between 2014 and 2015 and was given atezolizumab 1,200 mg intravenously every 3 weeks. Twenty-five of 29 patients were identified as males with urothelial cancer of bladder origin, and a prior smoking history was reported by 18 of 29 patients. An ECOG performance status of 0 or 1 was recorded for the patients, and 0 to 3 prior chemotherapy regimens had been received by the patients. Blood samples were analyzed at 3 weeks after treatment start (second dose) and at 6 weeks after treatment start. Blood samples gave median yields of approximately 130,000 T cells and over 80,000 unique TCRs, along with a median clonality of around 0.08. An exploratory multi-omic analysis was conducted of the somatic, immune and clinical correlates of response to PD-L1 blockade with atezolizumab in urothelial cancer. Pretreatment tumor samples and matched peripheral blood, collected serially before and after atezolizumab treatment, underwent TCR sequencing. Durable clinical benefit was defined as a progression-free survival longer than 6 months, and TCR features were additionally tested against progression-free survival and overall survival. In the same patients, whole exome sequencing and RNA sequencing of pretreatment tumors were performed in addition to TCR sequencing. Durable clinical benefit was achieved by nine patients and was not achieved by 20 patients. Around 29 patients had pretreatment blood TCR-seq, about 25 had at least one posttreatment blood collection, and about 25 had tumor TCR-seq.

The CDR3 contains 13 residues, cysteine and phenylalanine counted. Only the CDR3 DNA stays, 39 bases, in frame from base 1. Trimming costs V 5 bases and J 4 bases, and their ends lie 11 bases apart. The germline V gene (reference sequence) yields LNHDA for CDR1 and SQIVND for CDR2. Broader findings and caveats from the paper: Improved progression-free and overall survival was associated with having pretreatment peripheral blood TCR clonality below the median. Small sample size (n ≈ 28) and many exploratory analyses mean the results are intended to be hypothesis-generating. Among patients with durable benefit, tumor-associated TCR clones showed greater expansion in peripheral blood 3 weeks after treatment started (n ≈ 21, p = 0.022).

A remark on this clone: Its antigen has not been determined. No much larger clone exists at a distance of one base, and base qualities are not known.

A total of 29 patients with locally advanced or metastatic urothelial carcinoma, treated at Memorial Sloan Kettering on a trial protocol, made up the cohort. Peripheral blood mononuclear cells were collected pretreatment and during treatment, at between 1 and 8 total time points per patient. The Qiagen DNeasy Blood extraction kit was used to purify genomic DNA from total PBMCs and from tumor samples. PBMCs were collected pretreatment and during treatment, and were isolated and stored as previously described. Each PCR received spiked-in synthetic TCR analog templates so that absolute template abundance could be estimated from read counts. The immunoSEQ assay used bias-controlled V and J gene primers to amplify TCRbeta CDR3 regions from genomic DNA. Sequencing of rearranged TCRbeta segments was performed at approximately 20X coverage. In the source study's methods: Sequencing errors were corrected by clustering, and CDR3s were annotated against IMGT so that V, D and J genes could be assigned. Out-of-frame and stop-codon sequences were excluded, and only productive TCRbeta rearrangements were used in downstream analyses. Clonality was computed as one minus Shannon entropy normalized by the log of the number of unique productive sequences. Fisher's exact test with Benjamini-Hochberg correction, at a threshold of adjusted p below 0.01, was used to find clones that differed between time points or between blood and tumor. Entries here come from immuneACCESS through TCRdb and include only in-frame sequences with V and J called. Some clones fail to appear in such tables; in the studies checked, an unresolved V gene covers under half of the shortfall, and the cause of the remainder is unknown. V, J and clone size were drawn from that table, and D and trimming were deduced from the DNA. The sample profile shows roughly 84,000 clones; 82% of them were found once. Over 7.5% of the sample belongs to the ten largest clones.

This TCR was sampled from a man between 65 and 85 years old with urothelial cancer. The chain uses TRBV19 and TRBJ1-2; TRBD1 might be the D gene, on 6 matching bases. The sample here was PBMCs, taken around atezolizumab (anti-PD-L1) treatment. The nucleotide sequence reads TGTGCCAGTAGTCTAGGACAGTTCTATGGCTACACCTTC. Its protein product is CASSLGQFYGYTF.